This T cell receptor beta chain was profiled in a study of vaccination effects on CD4 cells after COVID-19. With the ViraFEST assay, the study expanded antigen-specific CD4+ T cells using viral peptide pools, then sequenced them. Once cultured for nine to ten days, the cells underwent separation to obtain CD4+ T cells. V gave up 3 bases and J gave up 1 base, with 6 bases separating them. CDR1 SGHTA and CDR2 FQGNSA come from the germline V gene. The CDR3 covers 13 residues. Concerning this clone: The target antigen is unknown.

The study's findings and limits: Only 1 of 255 vaccine-induced clones from healthy vaccinees cross-reacted with common cold coronaviruses.

Only in-frame clones appear in the TCRdb table, and some are missing; sequencing was by immunoSEQ multiplex PCR. The data contain approximately 54,000 clones, approximately 79% of them seen just once; the ten biggest clones take up 2.4%. The receptor was derived from a human donor who received a COVID-19 vaccine. V usage is TRBV7-2 and J usage is TRBJ1-1; unclear D gene. The starting material was CD4+ T cells from PBMCs cultured with HCoV-229E spike peptides, obtained before COVID-19 vaccination. The CDR3 sequence is CASSLSKNTEAFF. As DNA, the CDR3 is TGTGCCAGCAGCTTGAGTAAGAACACTGAAGCTTTCTTT. The whole variable domain, remainder taken from reference TRBV7-2 and TRBJ1-1, is GAGVSQSPSNKVTEKGKDVELRCDPISGHTALYWYRQSLGQGLEFLIYFQGNSAPDKSGLPSDRFSAERTGGSVSTLTIQRTQQEDSAVYLCASSLSKNTEAFFGQGTRLTVV.